The rows below give T cell receptor beta chains drawn from one sample of a study of cytomegalovirus exposure and HLA in healthy donors. Method: immunoSEQ multiplex PCR; TCRdb's copy keeps in-frame clones and lacks some. The sample yields 95,000 to 100,000 clones, approximately 74% seen once. Sequencing input: PBMCs. These TCRs come from a woman between 40 and 55 years old in good health and CMV-seronegative. CDR3s include the opening cysteine and the closing phenylalanine or tryptophan. D genes are given only for firm matches.

J gene | D gene | V gene | CDR3 DNA | CDR3 protein
TRBJ2-3 | NA | TRBV9 | TGTGCCAGCAGCGTAGGAGGCGGGGTTAGCACAGATACGCAGTATTTT | CASSVGGGVSTDTQYF
TRBJ2-5 | NA | TRBV7-9 | TGTGCCAGCAGCTCTCCGGTTGAGACCCAGTACTTC | CASSSPVETQYF
TRBJ2-7 | NA | TRBV11-2 | TGTGCCAGCAGCTTAGGCTCTGGAGGGTTCTACGAGCAGTACTTC | CASSLGSGGFYEQYF
TRBJ2-2 | NA | TRBV28 | TGTGCCAGCAGTTACAGGATACCTCGAAAAAACACCGGGGAGCTGTTTTTT | CASSYRIPRKNTGELFF
TRBJ2-7 | TRBD2 | TRBV28 | TGTGCCAGCAGTTTACCCTCTACTACTAGCGGGTACCACTACGAGCAGTACTTC | CASSLPSTTSGYHYEQYF
TRBJ1-1 | NA | TRBV19 | TGTGCCAGTAGGCCCGACAGTACCCGGATGAACACTGAAGCTTTCTTT | CASRPDSTRMNTEAFF
TRBJ2-5 | NA | TRBV18 | TGTGCCAGCTCACCACAGGTGCAGCGAGAGACCCAGTACTTC | CASSPQVQRETQYF
TRBJ1-2 | NA | TRBV30 | TGTGCCTGGAGCAGGGGTCATGACTATGGCTACACCTTC | CAWSRGHDYGYTF
TRBJ1-1 | NA | TRBV27 | TGTGCCAGCAGTAGGACAGCGAACACTGAAGCTTTCTTT | CASSRTANTEAFF
TRBJ1-1 | NA | TRBV27 | TGTGCCAGCAGTTTAGGGCAGGGTGGGACTGAAGCTTTCTTT | CASSLGQGGTEAFF
TRBJ2-7 | TRBD1 | TRBV23-1 | TGCGCCAGCAGTCAATTCCCCGGGACAGGGAATCCCTACGAGCAGTACTTC | CASSQFPGTGNPYEQYF